This is a list of T cell receptor beta chains from one sample in a study of blood T cell repertoires in COVID-19. Sequencing used immunoSEQ multiplex PCR; TCRdb keeps in-frame clones, though not all of them. The table has 200,000 to 250,000 clones, about nine tenths seen once; the top ten hold roughly 6%. Sequencing input: peripheral blood. Source of these receptors: a woman aged 25 to 39 with COVID-19, enrolled during active disease. CDR3s include the opening cysteine and the closing phenylalanine or tryptophan. Each record gives: J gene, D gene, clone size, V gene, CDR3 DNA, CDR3 protein. D genes are given only for firm matches. Clone size is shown for a subset of rows, as once, few, many or a class of expanded clone.

TRBJ1-5,TRBD1,NA,TRBV28,TGTGCCAGCAGTAAGACAGGGATCAATCAGCCCCAGCATTTT,CASSKTGINQPQHF
TRBJ2-4,NA,NA,TRBV28,TGTGCCAGCAGTTCAAATACTTACAGAAACATTCAGTACTTC,CASSSNTYRNIQYF
TRBJ1-1,TRBD1,NA,TRBV7-9,TGTGCCAGCAGCGACATCAAACCAGGGGGGAGCACTGAAGCTTTCTTT,CASSDIKPGGSTEAFF
TRBJ1-2,TRBD1,once,TRBV25-1,TGTGCCAGCAGTGAATCTGGGACAGGGGGCGCCGGTGGCTACACCTTC,CASSESGTGGAGGYTF
TRBJ2-5,TRBD2,NA,TRBV28,TGTGCCAGCAGTTTACCCGTCGCGGTAGCGGGGGGTCCTCGGACCCAGTACTTC,CASSLPVAVAGGPRTQYF
TRBJ2-1,NA,NA,TRBV3-1/TRBV3-2,TGTGCCAGCGGCGGCGGGGCGAGCTCCTACAATGAGCAGTTCTTC,CASGGGASSYNEQFF
TRBJ2-1,TRBD1,once,TRBV11-1,TGTGCCAGCAGCTCGGACAGGGTGAGCAATGAGCAGTTCTTC,CASSSDRVSNEQFF
TRBJ2-4,TRBD1,NA,TRBV7-9,TGTGCCAGCAGCCCAAGGGGACAGGGTACGAGGACCAAAAACATTCAGTACTTC,CASSPRGQGTRTKNIQYF
TRBJ2-7,NA,NA,TRBV12-3/TRBV12-4,TGTGCCAGCAGTCTCAGGGTGTCCTACGAGCAGTACTTC,CASSLRVSYEQYF
TRBJ1-2,NA,NA,TRBV27,TGTGCCAGCAGTTTCGGCGGCAGCTATGGCTACACCTTC,CASSFGGSYGYTF
TRBJ1-6,NA,NA,TRBV2,TGTGCCAGCACCAGATTACAGGGTCCCCGTCAGTCACCCCTCCACTTT,CASTRLQGPRQSPLHF
TRBJ1-5,TRBD1,NA,TRBV7-9,TGTGCCAGCAGCGGATCTCCAGGGACAGTCATTAGCAATCAGCCCCAGCATTTT,CASSGSPGTVISNQPQHF
TRBJ2-1,NA,once,TRBV4-3,TGCGCCAGCAGCCAAGGCCCCAGGGATGAGCAGTTCTTC,CASSQGPRDEQFF
TRBJ1-5,NA,NA,TRBV19,TGTGCCAGTAGTATCGGGGGGCAGCCCCAGCATTTT,CASSIGGQPQHF
TRBJ1-3,NA,NA,TRBV6-5,TGTGCCAGCAGCAGGGACAAGTGGTCCGGAAACACCATATATTTT,CASSRDKWSGNTIYF
TRBJ2-1,TRBD2,NA,TRBV7-9,TGTGCCAGCAGCATCACGGGACTACACATCAACTACAATGAGCAGTTCTTC,CASSITGLHINYNEQFF
TRBJ2-5,NA,NA,TRBV2,TGTGCCGGTCGTCGGGTGGGGCTCCAAGAGACCCAGTACTTC,CAGRRVGLQETQYF
TRBJ2-3,TRBD1,NA,TRBV7-9,TGTGCCAGCAGCTCCCCCGGGACAGGGAGAACCAGCACAGATACGCAGTATTTT,CASSSPGTGRTSTDTQYF
TRBJ2-1,TRBD2,NA,TRBV2,TGTGCCAGCAGTGAAAGGCTAGCGGGAGGGGGGAGCTCCTACAATGAGCAGTTCTTC,CASSERLAGGGSSYNEQFF
TRBJ2-3,NA,NA,TRBV5-1,TGCGCCAGCAGCTTGGAAGGCGCGGGTACCGATACGCAGTATTTT,CASSLEGAGTDTQYF
TRBJ1-2,NA,NA,TRBV9,TGTGCCAGCACCCCACTGGGAGGGTCCTATGGCTACACCTTC,CASTPLGGSYGYTF
TRBJ2-3,NA,NA,TRBV5-4,TGTGCCAGCAGCTTGGGCTCGGCAGATACGCAGTATTTT,CASSLGSADTQYF
TRBJ1-2,TRBD1,NA,TRBV7-9,TGTGCCAGCAGCCCGCTGCCGGGACAGGGGGTTCTTAACTATGGCTACACCTTC,CASSPLPGQGVLNYGYTF
TRBJ1-5,TRBD1,NA,TRBV7-2,TGTGCCAGCAGCTTAACTACGTCTGGACAGGGGTGGGGTCAGCCCCAGCATTTT,CASSLTTSGQGWGQPQHF
TRBJ1-5,NA,NA,TRBV7-2,TGTGCCAGCAGCTCCCTAGGGAGGGGCTTTGGCAATCAGCCCCAGCATTTT,CASSSLGRGFGNQPQHF
TRBJ1-2,TRBD1,NA,TRBV29-1,TGCAGCGTTACTCCCCGGGACAGCGGTAACTATGGCTACACCTTC,CSVTPRDSGNYGYTF
TRBJ2-2,NA,NA,TRBV27,TGTGCCAGCAGTTTATCGGAGTCCATGAGAACCGGGGAGCTGTTTTTT,CASSLSESMRTGELFF
TRBJ1-6,TRBD1,NA,TRBV6-4,TGTGCCAGCAGTGATAACAGGGGACCCCTCCACTTT,CASSDNRGPLHF
TRBJ1-1,NA,NA,TRBV19,TGTGCCAGTAGCCATCTCGGGGGGGGGACCACTGAAGCTTTCTTT,CASSHLGGGTTEAFF
TRBJ1-1,NA,NA,TRBV18,TGTGCCAGCTCCCTCCGACGGGAGAACACTGAAGCTTTCTTT,CASSLRRENTEAFF
TRBJ2-2,NA,NA,TRBV4-2,TGTGCCAGCAGCCCTTACGGAGGGTTTGAGACCGGGGAGCTGTTTTTT,CASSPYGGFETGELFF
TRBJ2-7,NA,few,TRBV27,TGTGCCACCCAGAAATCCTACGAGCAGTACTTC,CATQKSYEQYF
TRBJ1-2,NA,NA,TRBV29-1,TGCAGCGTCATACAGTCGGGGTCAAACTATGGCTACACCTTC,CSVIQSGSNYGYTF
TRBJ2-7,TRBD1,once,TRBV27,TGTGCCAGCAGTTTACGACGGCTCCCTTCAGACCCTGACCGGGACAGAAATCCTCCCTACGAGCAGTACTTC,CASSLRRLPSDPDRDRNPPYEQYF
TRBJ1-6,TRBD1,NA,TRBV14,TGTGCCAGCAGCGTCGGGACAGGCAAGTCACCCCTCCACTTT,CASSVGTGKSPLHF
TRBJ2-1,TRBD2,NA,TRBV7-9,TGTGCCAGCGGTCTAGCGGCCAATGAGCAGTTCTTC,CASGLAANEQFF
TRBJ1-2,TRBD1,NA,TRBV28,TGTGCCAGCAGCTTTAGGGGACAGCCACCAGGCTACACCTTC,CASSFRGQPPGYTF
TRBJ1-2,NA,NA,TRBV12-3/TRBV12-4,TGTGCCAGCAGTCTTGGGCAGGGCTATGGCTACACCTTC,CASSLGQGYGYTF
TRBJ2-5,NA,NA,TRBV14,TGTGCCAGCAGCCAACAGGGAAGGTGGCAAGAGACCCAGTACTTC,CASSQQGRWQETQYF
TRBJ2-3,NA,NA,TRBV4-3,TGCGCCAGCAGCCAGTTAGGAGGGGATACGCAGTATTTT,CASSQLGGDTQYF
TRBJ2-7,TRBD1,once,TRBV19,TGTGCCAGTAGCCGGACCAGGGGGAGAGGGGAGCAGTACTTC,CASSRTRGRGEQYF
TRBJ2-7,NA,NA,TRBV5-4,TGTGCCAGCAGCTCGGACCGTGCGGGGAGGGAGCAGTACTTC,CASSSDRAGREQYF
TRBJ2-1,NA,NA,TRBV7-9,TGTGCCAGCAGCCCGCCGGGCTCCTACAATGAGCAGTTCTTC,CASSPPGSYNEQFF
TRBJ2-5,TRBD2,NA,TRBV6-2/TRBV6-3,TGTGCCAGCACCCCATCGGGGGGAGAGACCCAGTACTTC,CASTPSGGETQYF
TRBJ1-2,TRBD1,NA,TRBV2,TGTGCCAGCGTGGGACAGGGGCGGAGGTCTGGTGGCTACACCTTC,CASVGQGRRSGGYTF
TRBJ2-5,NA,NA,TRBV28,TGTGCCAGCAGTTCCTTTACGGGGAGGAGGGAGACCCAGTACTTC,CASSSFTGRRETQYF
TRBJ2-5,TRBD1,NA,TRBV6-2/TRBV6-3,TGTGCCAGCAGTTACTCGGGACAGTACGGGGAGACCCAGTACTTC,CASSYSGQYGETQYF
TRBJ1-6,TRBD1,NA,TRBV3-1/TRBV3-2,TGTGCCAGCAGCCAAGGAGGGGGCGGTTCACCCCTCCACTTT,CASSQGGGGSPLHF
TRBJ2-5,TRBD1,NA,TRBV7-2,TGTGCCAGCAGCTTAGCGCCGAGGGGGCGCGATGTAAAGAAGACCCAGTACTTC,CASSLAPRGRDVKKTQYF
TRBJ2-1,TRBD2,NA,TRBV7-2,TGTGCCAGCAGCAGGGGCGGGAGTCCCTCGTCCAATGAGCAGTTCTTC,CASSRGGSPSSNEQFF
TRBJ1-4,TRBD1,NA,TRBV7-8,TGTGCCAGCAGCCCGTTTTTTCTAGGGGGCTATGAAAAACTGTTTTTT,CASSPFFLGGYEKLFF
TRBJ2-1,TRBD2,NA,TRBV3-1/TRBV3-2,TGTGCCAGCAGCCCCCGAGGTCTAGCGGGAGTTAAGCGACACAATGAGCAGTTCTTC,CASSPRGLAGVKRHNEQFF
TRBJ1-2,TRBD1,NA,TRBV7-8,TGTGCCAGCAGCCCCCAGACAGGGGGCGACGGTGGCTACACCTTC,CASSPQTGGDGGYTF